This paragraph reports one T cell receptor beta chain. Trimming took 2 bases from V and 3 from J; bases not matched to a gene: 2. Germline values: CDR1 SEHNR, CDR2 FQNEAQ (reference sequence). The CDR3 length is 14 residues. How the authors handled the data: The authors estimated nucleated cell counts from reference gene primer amplification. Some clones are missing from TCRdb's copy, which holds only in-frame ones; the method was immunoSEQ multiplex PCR. V and J calls and clone size come straight from that table; D and trimming were deduced from the DNA. The table lists 250,000 to 350,000 clones, 75% to 90% of them singletons. The sample is drawn from a study of blood T cell repertoires in COVID-19. Study summary: Whether acute or convalescent, the COVID-19 samples came from the United States, Italy and Spain. T cells, B-cell-depleted T cells, or PBMCs provided the cDNA or gDNA that served as material.

The chain has TRBV7-9 and TRBJ1-1, with 8 bases lining up with TRBD1. The source is a woman aged 25 to 39 who had recovered from COVID-19. Sequencing was carried out using peripheral blood. The chain's CDR3 is CASSLLQGDTEAFF. CDR3 nucleotides: TGTGCCAGCAGCTTACTACAGGGGGACACTGAAGCTTTCTTT.